This is a list of T cell receptor beta chains from one sample in a study of response to subunit inactivated influenza vaccine. TCRdb passed the RT-PCR reads through MiXCR, listing each CDR3 protein once. The sample includes 700,000 to 800,000 distinct CDR3 sequences, about a fifth of them seen just once. This material consisted of PBMCs from blood, taken 5 days after vaccination. All receptors derive from a man aged 45-60 years who received an inactivated influenza vaccine. The CDR3 runs from the conserved cysteine through the conserved F or W. Each record gives: CDR3 protein, CDR3 DNA, clone size, V gene, J gene, D gene. D genes are given only for firm matches. Clone size is given for some rows only: seen once, a few or many times, or a class if the clone is expanded.

cdr3_aa: CASRDGTSGHNEQFF
cdr3_nt: TGTGCCAGCCGCGACGGGACTAGCGGGCACAATGAGCAGTTCTTC
clone_size: -
v_call: TRBV6-2/TRBV6-3
j_call: TRBJ2-1
d_call: TRBD2

cdr3_aa: CSAREVDIDSPLHF
cdr3_nt: TGCAGTGCTAGAGAAGTAGACATCGATTCACCCCTCCACTTT
clone_size: few
v_call: TRBV20-1
j_call: TRBJ1-6
d_call: -

cdr3_aa: CSARDPGAVYTF
cdr3_nt: TGCAGTGCTAGAGATCCCGGGGCAGTCTACACCTTC
clone_size: few
v_call: TRBV20-1
j_call: TRBJ1-2
d_call: -

cdr3_aa: CASSLTGQYEQYF
cdr3_nt: TGTGCCAGCAGCCTCACCGGGCAATACGAGCAGTACTTC
clone_size: few
v_call: TRBV28
j_call: TRBJ2-7
d_call: -

cdr3_aa: CASSQDEGGVGTNTQYF
cdr3_nt: TGTGCCAGCAGCCAAGATGAGGGGGGAGTAGGGACAAATACGCAGTATTTT
clone_size: -
v_call: TRBV4-2
j_call: TRBJ2-3
d_call: -

cdr3_aa: CASSLALSATGELFF
cdr3_nt: TGTGCCAGCAGTTTAGCGTTATCGGCCACCGGGGAGCTGTTTTTT
clone_size: once
v_call: TRBV12-3/TRBV12-4
j_call: TRBJ2-2
d_call: -

cdr3_aa: CASSFKGLDTQYF
cdr3_nt: TGTGCCAGCAGCTTTAAGGGCCTTGATACGCAGTATTTT
clone_size: few
v_call: TRBV6-2/TRBV6-3
j_call: TRBJ2-3
d_call: -

cdr3_aa: CAWSVMRNQPQHF
cdr3_nt: TGTGCCTGGAGTGTAATGAGGAATCAGCCCCAGCATTTT
clone_size: few
v_call: TRBV30
j_call: TRBJ1-5
d_call: -

cdr3_aa: CASSLAFTGRASFEQFF
cdr3_nt: TGTGCCAGCAGCTTAGCTTTTACCGGGAGGGCCTCTTTTGAGCAGTTCTTC
clone_size: -
v_call: TRBV7-2
j_call: TRBJ2-1
d_call: TRBD2

cdr3_aa: CSAIQLGGVTDTQYF
cdr3_nt: TGCAGTGCTATTCAGTTAGGGGGAGTCACAGATACGCAGTATTTT
clone_size: few
v_call: TRBV20-1
j_call: TRBJ2-3
d_call: -

cdr3_aa: CASNWGTGVSSYEQYF
cdr3_nt: TGTGCCAGCAATTGGGGGACAGGGGTAAGCTCCTACGAGCAGTACTTC
clone_size: -
v_call: TRBV12-3/TRBV12-4
j_call: TRBJ2-7
d_call: TRBD1

cdr3_aa: CSARLGENTGELFF
cdr3_nt: TGCAGTGCTAGACTAGGCGAGAACACCGGGGAGCTGTTTTTT
clone_size: -
v_call: TRBV20-1
j_call: TRBJ2-2
d_call: -

cdr3_aa: CSAMSGTSSEEQYF
cdr3_nt: TGCAGTGCTATGTCCGGGACTTCCTCGGAGGAGCAGTACTTC
clone_size: many
v_call: TRBV20-1
j_call: TRBJ2-7
d_call: -

cdr3_aa: CATSDRLAGGYNEQFF
cdr3_nt: TGTGCCACCAGTGATCGACTAGCGGGGGGCTACAATGAGCAGTTCTTC
clone_size: few
v_call: TRBV24-1
j_call: TRBJ2-1
d_call: TRBD2

cdr3_aa: CSVVGQGLRGEQFF
cdr3_nt: TGCAGCGTTGTGGGACAGGGACTCCGTGGTGAGCAGTTCTTC
clone_size: -
v_call: TRBV29-1
j_call: TRBJ2-1
d_call: TRBD1

cdr3_aa: CAWRPGGNQPQHF
cdr3_nt: TGTGCCTGGAGGCCAGGGGGAAATCAGCCCCAGCATTTT
clone_size: -
v_call: TRBV30
j_call: TRBJ1-5
d_call: TRBD1

cdr3_aa: CASSFRRDQETQYF
cdr3_nt: TGCGCCAGCAGCTTTAGGAGGGACCAAGAGACCCAGTACTTC
clone_size: -
v_call: TRBV5-1
j_call: TRBJ2-5
d_call: -

cdr3_aa: CASGGEETQYF
cdr3_nt: TGTGCCAGCGGGGGGGAGGAGACCCAGTACTTC
clone_size: -
v_call: TRBV5-5
j_call: TRBJ2-5
d_call: TRBD2

cdr3_aa: CASSYAGQGKAFF
cdr3_nt: TGTGCCAGCAGTTACGCGGGACAGGGTAAAGCTTTCTTT
clone_size: -
v_call: TRBV6-2/TRBV6-3
j_call: TRBJ1-1
d_call: TRBD1

cdr3_aa: CASSPGSNEKLFF
cdr3_nt: TGTGCCAGCAGTCCCGGATCTAATGAAAAACTGTTTTTT
clone_size: few
v_call: TRBV12-3/TRBV12-4
j_call: TRBJ1-4
d_call: -

cdr3_aa: CAISESSVQYF
cdr3_nt: TGTGCCATCAGTGAGTCCTCCGTACAGTACTTC
clone_size: -
v_call: TRBV10-3
j_call: TRBJ2-7
d_call: -

cdr3_aa: CSVGGRNEQFF
cdr3_nt: TGCAGCGTTGGAGGCCGGAATGAGCAGTTCTTC
clone_size: -
v_call: TRBV29-1
j_call: TRBJ2-1
d_call: -

cdr3_aa: CAISDRLAGGEETQYF
cdr3_nt: TGTGCCATCAGTGACCGGCTAGCGGGAGGGGAGGAGACCCAGTACTTC
clone_size: -
v_call: TRBV10-3
j_call: TRBJ2-5
d_call: TRBD2

cdr3_aa: CASSVRESRASNQPQHF
cdr3_nt: TGTGCCAGCAGCGTTCGGGAGTCGAGGGCTAGCAATCAGCCCCAGCATTTT
clone_size: few
v_call: TRBV11-2
j_call: TRBJ1-5
d_call: -

cdr3_aa: CASSQGGQGRGETQYF
cdr3_nt: TGCGCCAGCAGCCAAGGAGGACAGGGACGGGGAGAGACCCAGTACTTC
clone_size: -
v_call: TRBV4-3
j_call: TRBJ2-5
d_call: TRBD1

cdr3_aa: CASSPRDLSYEQYF
cdr3_nt: TGTGCCAGCAGCCCCCGGGACCTCTCCTACGAGCAGTACTTC
clone_size: many
v_call: TRBV7-8
j_call: TRBJ2-7
d_call: -

cdr3_aa: CAISETLLAGGPYEQYF
cdr3_nt: TGTGCCATCAGTGAGACCCTTCTAGCGGGAGGGCCCTACGAGCAGTACTTC
clone_size: -
v_call: TRBV10-3
j_call: TRBJ2-7
d_call: TRBD2

cdr3_aa: CASSVGTGAGNTIYF
cdr3_nt: TGTGCCAGCAGCGTAGGGACAGGGGCTGGAAACACCATATATTTT
clone_size: -
v_call: TRBV9
j_call: TRBJ1-3
d_call: TRBD1

cdr3_aa: CASTLTSGRRTQYF
cdr3_nt: TGTGCCAGCACCCTGACTAGCGGGAGGCGGACCCAGTACTTC
clone_size: -
v_call: TRBV6-2/TRBV6-3
j_call: TRBJ2-5
d_call: TRBD2

cdr3_aa: CAGKGQGLYTEAFF
cdr3_nt: TGTGCCGGCAAGGGACAGGGATTATATACTGAAGCTTTCTTT
clone_size: -
v_call: TRBV27
j_call: TRBJ1-1
d_call: TRBD1

cdr3_aa: CASSSGLAGGGAENEQFF
cdr3_nt: TGTGCCAGCAGCTCGGGACTAGCGGGAGGTGGCGCGGAGAATGAGCAGTTCTTC
clone_size: few
v_call: TRBV7-3
j_call: TRBJ2-1
d_call: TRBD2